This T cell receptor (beta chain) comes out of a study of neurological immune-mediated disorders (dated by TCRdb to between 2018 and 2021). Study-level background: Among the 34 multiple sclerosis patients, roughly 31 had relapsing-remitting MS and 3 had secondary progressive MS. Peripheral blood TCR-beta repertoires from patients with HTLV-I-associated myelopathy (HAM/TSP), patients with multiple sclerosis, and healthy controls were compared in the study using UMI-based sequencing. The roughly 100 TCR-beta libraries covered PBMC samples along with longitudinal samples, technical triplicates, and paired sorted CD4+ and CD8+ T-cell subsets. The cohort comprised 68 subjects: some 14 HAM/TSP patients, approximately 34 multiple sclerosis patients and about 20 healthy controls. Broader findings and caveats from the paper: TCR clonal expansion was greatest in HAM/TSP patients and smallest in MS patients, who ranked below even healthy controls. In a phylogenetic analysis, the repertoires of 18 out of 34 MS patients fell into a single cluster of related CDR3 sequences, pointing to a possible signature at the repertoire level. Across subjects, expanded clones never shared an identical CDR3 amino acid sequence, which suggests that the TCR-beta repertoires in every group were private. The MS cluster was not associated with any clinical or MRI features, and the authors stated that larger cohorts are needed.

Trimming takes 4 bases from V and 5 bases from J, and the germline ends sit 8 bases apart. Via the germline V gene, CDR1 is SNHLY and CDR2 FYNNEI. Reading from cysteine to phenylalanine, the CDR3 counts 12 amino acids. The only DNA kept is the CDR3, 36 bases in frame from the first base. This clonotype has at least ten counts. Its antigen specificity is not known. Within one base of it there is no much larger clone, and no base qualities were kept. Unsorted PBMC libraries were generated from 2 million PBMCs stored in RNAlater at -80 °C until RNA extraction. Multiple sclerosis patients were enrolled in a US clinical protocol under which disease progression was evaluated by magnetic resonance imaging. Peripheral blood underwent Ficoll-Hypaque density gradient centrifugation to isolate PBMCs, which were then cryopreserved in liquid nitrogen. cDNA was synthesized by template-switch 5'RACE using a primer carrying a 10-nucleotide random unique molecular identifier by which each TCR transcript was tagged. Each sequencing run produced over 170 million TCR-beta sequences covering 15-18 subjects. The RNeasy kit was used to extract total RNA. Using the KAPA Real-time Library Amplification kit, TCR-beta VDJ regions were amplified with primers for the TCR constant region and the 5'RACE anchor. Sample indexes and Illumina adaptors were added in a first PCR, and a second PCR then increased library yield. After Ampure bead purification, the TCR product of roughly 650 bp was size-selected on a 2% E-gel SizeSelection system. Library quality was checked on a Bioanalyzer, concentration was measured with Qubit, and libraries were quantified with the Kapa Library Quantification kit before pooling. An Illumina HiSeq 2500 was used to sequence the libraries paired-end at 2 x 150 bp. To increase sequence diversity, about 23-30% phiX was spiked into each library pool. Concerning the study's data processing: The quality-filtered reads were processed with the UMI-based MiGEC pipeline, whose error correction step removed more than 80% of the raw TCR sequences. VDJ genes were aligned to IMGT germline references, and each clonotype was defined by a unique CDR3 amino acid sequence together with V-J genes. Clonal expansion, Shannon diversity and CDR3 relatedness were evaluated with VDJtools (CalcPairwiseDistances, ClusterSamples), while phylogenetic trees were built in CLCbio workbench. A clone was classed as expanded if it had 8 or more unique UMIs, a cutoff based on coefficient-of-variation modelling across technical triplicates. The public reads were run again by TCRdb, first through fastp at Q25 and then through MiXCR, and only productive beta chains were kept. CDR3 protein sequences are deduplicated, and each keeps its most common genes and DNA. The authors' filters were not applied to this entry. A total of fewer than 75,000 distinct CDR3 sequences appear in this sample, almost 3.5% of them only once. 3% to 4% of the sample lies in the top ten.

This TCR came from a man in his forties with multiple sclerosis. The sample was PBMCs. The rearrangement joined TRBV2 to TRBJ1-2; the D gene is not confidently resolved. CDR3 loop: CASSASGYGYTF. The base sequence is TGTGCCAGCAGTGCGTCAGGATATGGCTACACCTTC.